The rows below give T cell receptor beta chains drawn from one sample of a study of response to subunit inactivated influenza vaccine. TCRdb reprocessed the RT-PCR reads with MiXCR, giving one entry per CDR3 protein. This table has about 700,000 distinct CDR3 sequences, roughly 14% appearing once. This specimen consisted of PBMCs from blood, obtained 14 days before vaccination. All receptors come from a man aged 50-60 years who received an inactivated influenza vaccine. Both conserved end residues are part of each CDR3. The D gene is left open where the match is weak. Rows may omit the clone size; those that give it use once, few, many or a size class.

d_gene: NA
abundance: many
v_gene: TRBV6-1
j_gene: TRBJ2-1
CDR3aa: CASSPLRGWSYNEQFF
CDR3nt: TGTGCCAGCAGCCCCCTCAGGGGATGGTCCTACAATGAGCAGTTCTTC

d_gene: NA
abundance: NA
v_gene: TRBV11-2
j_gene: TRBJ2-5
CDR3aa: CASSQKVRVQTQYF
CDR3nt: TGTGCCAGCAGCCAGAAGGTTAGGGTGCAGACCCAGTACTTC

d_gene: NA
abundance: NA
v_gene: TRBV19
j_gene: TRBJ2-7
CDR3aa: CASSIGEGHEQYF
CDR3nt: TGTGCCAGTAGTATTGGAGAGGGCCACGAGCAGTACTTC

d_gene: TRBD1
abundance: NA
v_gene: TRBV12-5
j_gene: TRBJ2-1
CDR3aa: CASGYPDRGSYNEQFF
CDR3nt: TGTGCTAGTGGTTACCCGGACAGGGGATCCTACAATGAGCAGTTCTTC

d_gene: TRBD1
abundance: NA
v_gene: TRBV12-3/TRBV12-4
j_gene: TRBJ2-4
CDR3aa: CASSLGTGAWENIQYF
CDR3nt: TGTGCCAGCAGTTTAGGGACAGGGGCCTGGGAAAACATTCAGTACTTC

d_gene: NA
abundance: many
v_gene: TRBV13
j_gene: TRBJ2-1
CDR3aa: CASSLSGLPNEQFF
CDR3nt: TGTGCCAGCAGCTTATCAGGACTCCCCAATGAGCAGTTCTTC

d_gene: NA
abundance: few
v_gene: TRBV29-1
j_gene: TRBJ1-2
CDR3aa: CSVVGSSPYGYTF
CDR3nt: TGCAGCGTTGTGGGGAGTAGCCCCTATGGCTACACCTTC

d_gene: NA
abundance: many
v_gene: TRBV6-5
j_gene: TRBJ1-2
CDR3aa: CASSYANLYGYTF
CDR3nt: TGTGCCAGCAGTTACGCCAACCTATATGGCTACACCTTC

d_gene: NA
abundance: few
v_gene: TRBV5-6
j_gene: TRBJ2-1
CDR3aa: CASRDRWDEQFF
CDR3nt: TGTGCCAGCAGGGACCGGTGGGATGAGCAGTTCTTC

d_gene: NA
abundance: few
v_gene: TRBV7-9
j_gene: TRBJ1-5
CDR3aa: CASSPSNQPQHF
CDR3nt: TGTGCCAGCAGCCCGAGCAATCAGCCCCAGCATTTT

d_gene: NA
abundance: NA
v_gene: TRBV20-1
j_gene: TRBJ2-5
CDR3aa: CSARGQPPSQETQYF
CDR3nt: TGCAGTGCTAGAGGGCAGCCCCCTAGCCAAGAGACCCAGTACTTC

d_gene: TRBD1
abundance: many
v_gene: TRBV12-3/TRBV12-4
j_gene: TRBJ1-1
CDR3aa: CASREQGDTEAFF
CDR3nt: TGTGCCAGCAGGGAACAGGGGGACACTGAAGCTTTCTTT

d_gene: TRBD1
abundance: NA
v_gene: TRBV6-2/TRBV6-3
j_gene: TRBJ2-5
CDR3aa: CASRKTGEETQYF
CDR3nt: TGTGCCAGCAGAAAAACAGGGGAAGAGACCCAGTACTTC

d_gene: NA
abundance: NA
v_gene: TRBV25-1
j_gene: TRBJ2-2
CDR3aa: CASSEFQRNTGELFF
CDR3nt: TGTGCCAGCAGTGAATTTCAGAGGAACACCGGGGAGCTGTTTTTT

d_gene: NA
abundance: NA
v_gene: TRBV10-3
j_gene: TRBJ1-6
CDR3aa: CAIREFASRGDNSPLHF
CDR3nt: TGTGCCATCAGAGAGTTCGCCTCCAGAGGGGATAATTCACCCCTCCACTTT

d_gene: NA
abundance: few
v_gene: TRBV4-3
j_gene: TRBJ2-2
CDR3aa: CASSQLAGSMAGELFF
CDR3nt: TGCGCCAGCAGCCAACTAGCAGGGTCTATGGCCGGGGAGCTGTTTTTT

d_gene: NA
abundance: many
v_gene: TRBV7-2
j_gene: TRBJ2-3
CDR3aa: CASSRGRLDTQYF
CDR3nt: TGTGCCAGCAGTCGGGGGAGATTAGATACGCAGTATTTT

d_gene: TRBD1
abundance: few
v_gene: TRBV9
j_gene: TRBJ1-5
CDR3aa: CASSAGTGHQPQHF
CDR3nt: TGTGCCAGCAGCGCTGGGACAGGGCATCAGCCCCAGCATTTT

d_gene: NA
abundance: NA
v_gene: TRBV30
j_gene: TRBJ2-2
CDR3aa: CAWSLGWGPRTGELFF
CDR3nt: TGTGCCTGGAGCCTTGGCTGGGGGCCAAGGACCGGGGAGCTGTTTTTT

d_gene: NA
abundance: NA
v_gene: TRBV29-1
j_gene: TRBJ1-1
CDR3aa: CSTGLRSEAFF
CDR3nt: TGCAGCACGGGCCTTAGGTCTGAAGCTTTCTTT

d_gene: NA
abundance: few
v_gene: TRBV14
j_gene: TRBJ2-2
CDR3aa: CASSPVGAGELFF
CDR3nt: TGTGCCAGCAGCCCGGTCGGGGCCGGGGAGCTGTTTTTT

d_gene: TRBD2
abundance: NA
v_gene: TRBV12-3/TRBV12-4
j_gene: TRBJ2-7
CDR3aa: CASSFGRVRYEQYF
CDR3nt: TGTGCCAGCAGTTTCGGGAGGGTCAGGTACGAGCAGTACTTC

d_gene: NA
abundance: NA
v_gene: TRBV7-3
j_gene: TRBJ2-7
CDR3aa: CASSLSSAGRSEQYF
CDR3nt: TGTGCCAGCAGCTTAAGCTCGGCGGGAAGGTCCGAGCAGTACTTC

d_gene: TRBD1
abundance: few
v_gene: TRBV28
j_gene: TRBJ2-4
CDR3aa: CASSFSPRDRGNIQYF
CDR3nt: TGTGCCAGCAGTTTTTCTCCCCGGGACAGGGGAAACATTCAGTACTTC

d_gene: NA
abundance: few
v_gene: TRBV24-1
j_gene: TRBJ2-3
CDR3aa: CATSDSRYTEFGADTQYF
CDR3nt: TGTGCCACCAGTGACTCCCGCTATACAGAATTTGGCGCAGATACGCAGTATTTT

d_gene: NA
abundance: NA
v_gene: TRBV7-2
j_gene: TRBJ1-2
CDR3aa: CASSFLARRYGYTF
CDR3nt: TGTGCCAGCAGCTTTCTTGCAAGACGCTATGGCTACACCTTC

d_gene: TRBD1
abundance: NA
v_gene: TRBV7-9
j_gene: TRBJ2-3
CDR3aa: CASRPTGFTTDTQYF
CDR3nt: TGTGCCAGCAGACCGACAGGGTTTACCACAGATACGCAGTATTTT

d_gene: NA
abundance: few
v_gene: TRBV19
j_gene: TRBJ2-3
CDR3aa: CASSPAGLAGGGTQYF
CDR3nt: TGTGCCAGTAGTCCGGCGGGTCTAGCCGGCGGTGGTACGCAGTATTTT

d_gene: NA
abundance: NA
v_gene: TRBV28
j_gene: TRBJ2-7
CDR3aa: CASKQGGSYEQYF
CDR3nt: TGTGCCAGCAAACAGGGTGGCTCCTACGAGCAGTACTTC

d_gene: TRBD1
abundance: few
v_gene: TRBV11-2
j_gene: TRBJ1-1
CDR3aa: CASSLDRTGTAFF
CDR3nt: TGTGCCAGCAGCTTAGATCGGACAGGGACCGCTTTCTTT

d_gene: TRBD1
abundance: many
v_gene: TRBV28
j_gene: TRBJ1-5
CDR3aa: CASSKGTGGNQPQHF
CDR3nt: TGTGCCAGCAGCAAAGGGACAGGCGGAAATCAGCCCCAGCATTTT

d_gene: NA
abundance: few
v_gene: TRBV4-2
j_gene: TRBJ2-5
CDR3aa: CASSQERAETQYF
CDR3nt: TGTGCCAGCAGCCAAGAGCGGGCGGAGACCCAGTACTTC

d_gene: NA
abundance: NA
v_gene: TRBV7-2
j_gene: TRBJ2-7
CDR3aa: CASSRSVSSPYEQYF
CDR3nt: TGTGCCAGCAGCCGAAGTGTAAGTTCGCCCTACGAGCAGTACTTC

d_gene: TRBD1
abundance: few
v_gene: TRBV2
j_gene: TRBJ2-7
CDR3aa: CASTQGAVEQYF
CDR3nt: TGTGCCAGCACACAGGGGGCTGTTGAGCAGTACTTC

d_gene: NA
abundance: many
v_gene: TRBV29-1
j_gene: TRBJ2-5
CDR3aa: CSVEDRKETQYF
CDR3nt: TGCAGCGTTGAAGACAGGAAAGAGACCCAGTACTTC

d_gene: NA
abundance: few
v_gene: TRBV11-2
j_gene: TRBJ1-3
CDR3aa: CASTEDGNTIYF
CDR3nt: TGTGCCAGCACTGAGGACGGAAACACCATATATTTT